Sequencing of this T cell receptor (beta chain) was carried out in a study of cytomegalovirus exposure and HLA in healthy donors. Whole-study results and caveats: Analyses of presence/absence relied on an assumption of roughly uniform sequencing depth across donors.

Both 60 Vbeta primers and 13 Jbeta primers went into the PCR. Measured with immunoSEQ multiplex PCR; TCRdb has only the in-frame clones, and not every one. The sample gives 110,000 or so clones, around 75% of which show up once; around 1.3% is in the top ten. A word on this clone: Its antigen is as yet unknown. Other nucleotide sequences from this sample produce the same CDR3.

V lost 0 bases and J 3 bases, leaving 6 bases between the germline ends. The CDR3 contains 13 residues. The germline V gene encodes CDR1 SGHRS and CDR2 YFSETQ. This chain joins TRBV5-1 and TRBJ1-1; D not certain. The clonotype was recovered from a man aged 35 to 55 in good health and CMV-seronegative. The sample was PBMCs. CDR3 residues: CASSLAGDTEAFF. As DNA, the CDR3 is TGCGCCAGCAGCTTGGCGGGTGACACTGAAGCTTTCTTT. The complete variable domain, with remaining parts taken from reference TRBV5-1 and TRBJ1-1, reads KAGVTQTPRYLIKTRGQQVTLSCSPISGHRSVSWYQQTPGQGLQFLFEYFSETQRNKGNFPGRFSGRQFSNSRSEMNVSTLELGDSALYLCASSLAGDTEAFFGQGTRLTVV.